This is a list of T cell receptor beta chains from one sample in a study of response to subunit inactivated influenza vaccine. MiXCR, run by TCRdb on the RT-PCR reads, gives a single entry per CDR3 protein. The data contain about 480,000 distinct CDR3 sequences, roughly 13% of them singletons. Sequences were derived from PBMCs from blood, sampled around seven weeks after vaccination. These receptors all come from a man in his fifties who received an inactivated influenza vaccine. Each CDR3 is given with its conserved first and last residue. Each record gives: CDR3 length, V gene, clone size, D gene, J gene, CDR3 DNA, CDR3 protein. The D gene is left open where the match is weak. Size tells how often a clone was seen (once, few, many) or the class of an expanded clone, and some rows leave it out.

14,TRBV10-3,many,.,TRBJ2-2,TGTGCCATCAGTGATCTACTCATCACCGGGGAGCTGTTTTTT,CAISDLLITGELFF
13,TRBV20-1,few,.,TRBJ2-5,TGCAGTGCAGGAAGCCTAGCAGAGAAGACCCAGTACTTC,CSAGSLAEKTQYF
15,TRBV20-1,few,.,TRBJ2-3,TGCAGTGCTTGTCCCGGGACGGCCATCACAGATACGCAGTATTTT,CSACPGTAITDTQYF
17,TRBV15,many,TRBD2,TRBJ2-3,TGTGCCACCAGCAGAGAAATGACTAGCGGGAGCACAGATACGCAGTATTTT,CATSREMTSGSTDTQYF
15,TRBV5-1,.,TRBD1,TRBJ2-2,TGCGCCAGCCTCTCACAGGGGAATCCAACCGGGGAGCTGTTTTTT,CASLSQGNPTGELFF
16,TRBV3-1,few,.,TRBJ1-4,TGTGCCAGCAGCCAAGGACCCCATCCAACTAATGAAAAACTGTTTTTT,CASSQGPHPTNEKLFF
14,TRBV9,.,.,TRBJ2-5,TGTGCCAGCAGCGTAGAAGGTATCCAAGAGACCCAGTACTTC,CASSVEGIQETQYF
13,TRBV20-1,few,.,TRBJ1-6,TGCAGTGCTATAAGGGGTGGCGATTCACCCCTCCACTTT,CSAIRGGDSPLHF
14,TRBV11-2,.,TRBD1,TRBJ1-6,TGTGCCAGCAGCTTAAGGACAGGGTCATCACCCCTCCACTTT,CASSLRTGSSPLHF
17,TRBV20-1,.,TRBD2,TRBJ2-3,TGCAGTGCTAGAGACCCTTGGGGGACTAGCGGGAGTGATACGCAGTATTTT,CSARDPWGTSGSDTQYF
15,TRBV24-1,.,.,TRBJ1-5,TGTGCCACCAGTGATCGCGGACAGAGCAATCAGCCCCAGCATTTT,CATSDRGQSNQPQHF
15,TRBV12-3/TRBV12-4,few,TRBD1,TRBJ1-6,TGTGCCAGCAGTTTAGCGAGGACAGGGAATTCACCCCTCCACTTT,CASSLARTGNSPLHF
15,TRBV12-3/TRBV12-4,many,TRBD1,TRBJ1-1,TGTGCCAGCAGTTTAGCCACAGGGGGCTGGGCTGAAGCTTTCTTT,CASSLATGGWAEAFF
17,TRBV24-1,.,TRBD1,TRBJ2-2,TGTGCCACCAGTGATTTACACGGACAGGGGGCGCCCGGGGAGCTGTTTTTT,CATSDLHGQGAPGELFF
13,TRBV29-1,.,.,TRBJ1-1,TGCAGCGTTGAAGACGACGGGGACACTGAAGCTTTCTTT,CSVEDDGDTEAFF
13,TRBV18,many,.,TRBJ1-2,TGTGCCAGCTCACCCTCTGGTGACTATGGCTACACCTTC,CASSPSGDYGYTF
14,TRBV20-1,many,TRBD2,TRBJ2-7,TGCAGTGCTAGGTGGCTAGCGGGAGACCACGAGCAGTACTTC,CSARWLAGDHEQYF
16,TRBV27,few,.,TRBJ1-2,TGTGCCAGCAGTTTGAAGGTGGGGTTACCATCCTATGGCTACACCTTC,CASSLKVGLPSYGYTF
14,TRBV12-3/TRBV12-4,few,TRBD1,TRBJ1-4,TGTGCCAGCACCCGGACAGGGGGAGTGGAAAAACTGTTTTTT,CASTRTGGVEKLFF
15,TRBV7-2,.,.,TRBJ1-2,TGTGCCAGCAGCCAGAGAGGGCAGGGTCAAAATGGCTACACCTTC,CASSQRGQGQNGYTF
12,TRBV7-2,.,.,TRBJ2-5,TGTGCCAGCAGCCGGGTATCGGAGACCCAGTACTTC,CASSRVSETQYF
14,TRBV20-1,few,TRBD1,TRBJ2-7,TGCAGTGCTAGGGGAACCGGGACAGGCTACGAGCAGTACTTC,CSARGTGTGYEQYF
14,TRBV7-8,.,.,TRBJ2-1,TGTGCCAGCAGCACCTTGTCGGCCTACAATGAGCAGTTCTTC,CASSTLSAYNEQFF
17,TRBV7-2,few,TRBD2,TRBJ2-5,TGTGCCAGCAGCGGCACGTATAGCGGGAGGGCCATGGAGACCCAGTACTTC,CASSGTYSGRAMETQYF
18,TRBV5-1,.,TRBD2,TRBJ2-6,TGCGCCAGCAGCTTGGTGACTAGCGGGAGGGCTGGGGCCAACGTCCTGACTTTC,CASSLVTSGRAGANVLTF
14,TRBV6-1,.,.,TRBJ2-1,TGTGCCAGCAAGCTGATCGGGGTAAATAATGAGCAGTTCTTC,CASKLIGVNNEQFF
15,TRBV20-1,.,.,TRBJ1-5,TGCAGTGCTAGCGGAAAGACAGTCTCTAATCAGCCCCAGCATTTT,CSASGKTVSNQPQHF
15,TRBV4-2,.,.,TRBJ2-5,TGTGCCAGCAGCCAAGTTCGCGGGGCCCGAGAGACCCAGTACTTC,CASSQVRGARETQYF